This T cell receptor (beta chain) was profiled in a study of identical twins. Study-level results: Fewer insertions were carried by abundant cord blood beta clonotypes, but none was seen in memory repertoires.

This clonotype was seen more than once but under ten times. Its antigen is not known. Germline V gives CDR1 MDHEN, CDR2 SYDVKM. The V segment lost 5 bases and the J segment 4 bases; nucleotides outside the gene matches: 8. The CDR3 has 14 residues. TCRdb reanalysed the 5' RACE reads using MiXCR and keeps one entry per CDR3 protein. Of 1.5 million to 2 million distinct CDR3 sequences listed, around 33% are singletons. Among all donors, each was a healthy Caucasian. J is TRBJ2-7 and V is TRBV28, with 7 bases lining up with TRBD2. The specimen sequenced was cord blood. The sequence came from a newborn girl in good health. CDR3 sequence: CASSPRDYLYEQYF. The DNA for the CDR3 is TGTGCCAGCAGTCCTCGGGACTACCTTTACGAGCAGTACTTC.